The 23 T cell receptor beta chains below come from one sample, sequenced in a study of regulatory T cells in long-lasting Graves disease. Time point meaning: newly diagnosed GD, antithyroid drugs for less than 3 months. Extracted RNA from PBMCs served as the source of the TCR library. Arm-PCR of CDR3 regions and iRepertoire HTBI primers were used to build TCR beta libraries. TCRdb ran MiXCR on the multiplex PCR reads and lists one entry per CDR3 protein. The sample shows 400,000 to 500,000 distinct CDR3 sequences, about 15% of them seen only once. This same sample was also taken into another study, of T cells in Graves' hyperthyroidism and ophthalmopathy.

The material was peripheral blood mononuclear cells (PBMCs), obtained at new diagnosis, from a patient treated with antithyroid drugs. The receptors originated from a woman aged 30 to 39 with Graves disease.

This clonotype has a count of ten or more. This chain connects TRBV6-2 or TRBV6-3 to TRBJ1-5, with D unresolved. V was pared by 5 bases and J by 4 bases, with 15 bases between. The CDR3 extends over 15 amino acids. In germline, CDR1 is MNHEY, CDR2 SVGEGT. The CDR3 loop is CASSGSPGFNQPQHF. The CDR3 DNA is TGTGCCAGCAGTGGATCCCCCGGGTTTAATCAGCCCCAGCATTTT.

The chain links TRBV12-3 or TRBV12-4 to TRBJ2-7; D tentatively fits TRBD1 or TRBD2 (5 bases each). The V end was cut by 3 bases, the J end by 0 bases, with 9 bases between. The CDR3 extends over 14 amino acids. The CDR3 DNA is TGTGCCAGCAGTTTGACGGGGCCCTCCTACGAGCAGTACTTC. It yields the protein CASSLTGPSYEQYF.

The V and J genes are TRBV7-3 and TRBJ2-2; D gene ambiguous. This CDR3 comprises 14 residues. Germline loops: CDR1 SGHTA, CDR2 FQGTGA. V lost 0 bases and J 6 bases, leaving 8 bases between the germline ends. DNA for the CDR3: TGTGCCAGCAGCTTAACGTCCCTAGCCGGGGAGCTGTTTTTT. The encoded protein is CASSLTSLAGELFF.

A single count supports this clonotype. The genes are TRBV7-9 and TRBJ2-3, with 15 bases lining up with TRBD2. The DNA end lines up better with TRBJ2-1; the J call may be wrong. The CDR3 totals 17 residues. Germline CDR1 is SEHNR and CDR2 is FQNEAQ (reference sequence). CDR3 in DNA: TGTGCCAGCAGCTCTTGGACTAGCGGGAGGGTCCTCAATGAGCAGTTCTTC. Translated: CASSSWTSGRVLNEQFF.

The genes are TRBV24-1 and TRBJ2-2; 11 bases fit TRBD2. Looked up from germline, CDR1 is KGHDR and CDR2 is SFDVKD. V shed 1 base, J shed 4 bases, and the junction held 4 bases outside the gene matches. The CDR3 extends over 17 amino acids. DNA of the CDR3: TGTGCCACCAGTGATTTTCTAGCGGGAGGCCCCACCGGGGAGCTGTTTTTT. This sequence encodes CATSDFLAGGPTGELFF.

CDR3 sequence reads: CASSLAGQGANTEAFF. CDR3 DNA sequence: TGTGCCAGCAGCTTAGCGGGACAGGGGGCCAACACTGAAGCTTTCTTT. The chain has TRBV7-2 and TRBJ1-1; the match to TRBD1 covers 12 bases. The V and J ends lost 0 bases and 2 bases, in that order; junction bases with no gene match: 1. CDR1 and CDR2 (germline): SGHTA, FQGNSA. This CDR3 comprises 16 residues.

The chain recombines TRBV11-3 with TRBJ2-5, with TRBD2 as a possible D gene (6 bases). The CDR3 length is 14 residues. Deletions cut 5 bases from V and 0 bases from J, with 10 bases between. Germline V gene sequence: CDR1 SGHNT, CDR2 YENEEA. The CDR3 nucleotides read TGTGCCAGCAGCGCGGGACCGAACCAAGAGACCCAGTACTTC. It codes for CASSAGPNQETQYF. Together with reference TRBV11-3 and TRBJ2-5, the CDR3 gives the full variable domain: EAGVVQSPRYKIIEKKQPVAFWCNPISGHNTLYWYLQNLGQGPELLIRYENEEAVDDSQLPKDRFSAERLKGVDSTLKIQPAELGDSAVYLCASSAGPNQETQYFGPGTRLLVL.

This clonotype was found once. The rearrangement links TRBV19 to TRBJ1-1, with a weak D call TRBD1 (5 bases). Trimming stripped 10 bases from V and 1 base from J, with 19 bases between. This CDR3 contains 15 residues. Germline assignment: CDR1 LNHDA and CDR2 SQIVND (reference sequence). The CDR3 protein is CATAGGWAANTEAFF. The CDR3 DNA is TGTGCCACCGCGGGGGGGTGGGCAGCGAACACTGAAGCTTTCTTT.

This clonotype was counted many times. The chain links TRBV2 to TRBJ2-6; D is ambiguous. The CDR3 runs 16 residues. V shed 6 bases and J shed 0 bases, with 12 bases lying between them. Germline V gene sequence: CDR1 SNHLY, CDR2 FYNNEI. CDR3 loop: CASRKTENSGANVLTF. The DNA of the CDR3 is TGTGCCAGCAGGAAAACAGAGAACTCTGGGGCCAACGTCCTGACTTTC.

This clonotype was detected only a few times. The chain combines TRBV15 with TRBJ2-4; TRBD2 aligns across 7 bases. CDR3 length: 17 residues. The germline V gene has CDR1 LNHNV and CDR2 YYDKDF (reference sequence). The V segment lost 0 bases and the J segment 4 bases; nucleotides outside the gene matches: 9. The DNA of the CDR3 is TGTGCCACCAGCAGAGATATCGGCGGGAGTGTTAAAAACATTCAGTACTTC. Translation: CATSRDIGGSVKNIQYF. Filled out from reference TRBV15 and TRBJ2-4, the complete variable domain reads DAMVIQNPRYQVTQFGKPVTLSCSQTLNHNVMYWYQQKSSQAPKLLFHYYDKDFNNEADTPDNFQSRRPNTSFCFLDIRSPGLGDTAMYLCATSRDIGGSVKNIQYFGAGTRLSVL.

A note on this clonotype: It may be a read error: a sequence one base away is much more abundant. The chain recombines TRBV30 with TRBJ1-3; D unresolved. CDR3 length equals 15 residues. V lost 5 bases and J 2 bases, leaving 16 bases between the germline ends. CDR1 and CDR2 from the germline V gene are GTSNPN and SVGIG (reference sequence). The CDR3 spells CAWERTADTGNTIYF. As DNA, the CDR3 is TGTGCCTGGGAACGGACGGCGGATACTGGAAACACCATATATTTT.

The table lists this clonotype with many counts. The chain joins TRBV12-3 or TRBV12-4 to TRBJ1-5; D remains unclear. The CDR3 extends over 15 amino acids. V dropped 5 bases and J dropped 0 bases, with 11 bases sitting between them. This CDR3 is CASSLREFSNQPQHF. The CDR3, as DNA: TGTGCCAGCAGTCTAAGGGAGTTTAGCAATCAGCCCCAGCATTTT.

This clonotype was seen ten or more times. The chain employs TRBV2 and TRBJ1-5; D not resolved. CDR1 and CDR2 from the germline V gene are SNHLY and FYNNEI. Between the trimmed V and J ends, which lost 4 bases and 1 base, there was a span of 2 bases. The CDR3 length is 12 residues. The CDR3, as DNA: TGTGCCAGCAGTGGGAGCAATCAGCCCCAGCATTTT. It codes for CASSGSNQPQHF.

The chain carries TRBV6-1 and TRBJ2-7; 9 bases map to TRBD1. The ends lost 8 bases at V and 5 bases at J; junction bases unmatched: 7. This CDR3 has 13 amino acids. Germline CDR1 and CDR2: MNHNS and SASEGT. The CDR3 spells CASEEQGANEQYF. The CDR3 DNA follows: TGTGCCAGCGAGGAACAGGGGGCCAACGAGCAGTACTTC.

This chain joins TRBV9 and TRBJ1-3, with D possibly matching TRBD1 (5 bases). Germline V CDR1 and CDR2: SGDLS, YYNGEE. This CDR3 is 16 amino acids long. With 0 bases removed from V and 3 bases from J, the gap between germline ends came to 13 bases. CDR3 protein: CASSVATRAGGNTIYF. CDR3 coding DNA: TGTGCCAGCAGCGTAGCTACCAGGGCTGGTGGAAACACCATATATTTT.

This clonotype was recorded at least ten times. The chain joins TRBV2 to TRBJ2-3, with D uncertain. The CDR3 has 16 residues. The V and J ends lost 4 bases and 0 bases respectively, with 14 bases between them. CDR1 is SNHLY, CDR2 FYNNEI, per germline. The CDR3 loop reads CASSALRATSTDTQYF. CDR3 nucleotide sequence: TGTGCCAGCAGTGCCCTGCGCGCTACTAGCACAGATACGCAGTATTTT.

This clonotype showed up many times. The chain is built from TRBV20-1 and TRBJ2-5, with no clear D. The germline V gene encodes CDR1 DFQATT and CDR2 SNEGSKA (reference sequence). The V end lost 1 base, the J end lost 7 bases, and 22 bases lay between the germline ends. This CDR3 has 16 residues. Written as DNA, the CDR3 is TGCAGTGCTAGAGGGGCCGTCTTTCAGCCCGTGGGGACCCAGTACTTC. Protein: CSARGAVFQPVGTQYF.

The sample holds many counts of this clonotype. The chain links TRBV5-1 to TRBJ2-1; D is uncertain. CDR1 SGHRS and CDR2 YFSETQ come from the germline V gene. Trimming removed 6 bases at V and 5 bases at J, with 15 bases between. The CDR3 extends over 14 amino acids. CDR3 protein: CASTPGDRHNEQFF. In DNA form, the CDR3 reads TGCGCCAGCACCCCCGGAGACCGACACAATGAGCAGTTCTTC.

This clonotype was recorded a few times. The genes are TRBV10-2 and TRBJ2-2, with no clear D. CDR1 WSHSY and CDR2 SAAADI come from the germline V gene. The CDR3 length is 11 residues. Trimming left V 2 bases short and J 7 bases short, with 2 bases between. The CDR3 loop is CASSELGELFF. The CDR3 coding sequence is TGCGCCAGCAGTGAGCTCGGGGAGCTGTTTTTT.

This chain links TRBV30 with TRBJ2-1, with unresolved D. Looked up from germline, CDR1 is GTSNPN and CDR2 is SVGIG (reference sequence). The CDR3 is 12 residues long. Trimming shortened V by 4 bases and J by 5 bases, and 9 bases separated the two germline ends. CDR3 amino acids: CAWIVGHNEQFF. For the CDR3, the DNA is TGTGCCTGGATCGTGGGCCACAATGAGCAGTTCTTC.

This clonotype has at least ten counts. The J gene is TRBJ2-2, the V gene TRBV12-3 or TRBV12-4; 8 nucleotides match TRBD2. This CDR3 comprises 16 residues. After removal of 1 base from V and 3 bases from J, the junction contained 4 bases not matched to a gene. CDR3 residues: CASSLEPGLDTGELFF. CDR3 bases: TGTGCCAGCAGTTTAGAACCGGGACTAGACACCGGGGAGCTGTTTTTT.

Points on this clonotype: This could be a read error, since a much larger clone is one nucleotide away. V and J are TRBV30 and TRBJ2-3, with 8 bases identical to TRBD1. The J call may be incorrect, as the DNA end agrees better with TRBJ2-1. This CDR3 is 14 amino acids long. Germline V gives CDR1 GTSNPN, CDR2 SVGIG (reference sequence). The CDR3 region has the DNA TGTGCCTGGAGTGTCGGTACAGGGGGAAACGAGCAGTTCTTC. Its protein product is CAWSVGTGGNEQFF.

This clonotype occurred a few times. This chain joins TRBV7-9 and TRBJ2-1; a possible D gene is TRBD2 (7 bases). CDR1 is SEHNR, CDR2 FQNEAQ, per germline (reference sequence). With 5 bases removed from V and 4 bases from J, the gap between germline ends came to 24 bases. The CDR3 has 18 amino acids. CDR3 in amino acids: CASSQLKRGGQPYNEQFF. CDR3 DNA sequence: TGTGCCAGCAGCCAACTGAAGAGGGGGGGGCAGCCGTACAATGAGCAGTTCTTC.